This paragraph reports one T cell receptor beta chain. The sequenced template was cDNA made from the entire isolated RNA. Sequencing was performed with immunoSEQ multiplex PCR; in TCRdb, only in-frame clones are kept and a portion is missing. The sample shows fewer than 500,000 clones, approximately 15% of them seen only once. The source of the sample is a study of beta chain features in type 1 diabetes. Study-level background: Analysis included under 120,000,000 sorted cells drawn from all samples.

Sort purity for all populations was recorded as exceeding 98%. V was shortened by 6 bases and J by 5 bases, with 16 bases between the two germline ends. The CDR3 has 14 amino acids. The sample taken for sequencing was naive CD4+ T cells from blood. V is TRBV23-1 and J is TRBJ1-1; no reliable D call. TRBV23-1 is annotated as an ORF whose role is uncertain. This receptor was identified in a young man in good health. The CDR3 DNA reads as TGCGCCAGCAGGGTACCGGAGGAGGTAACTGAAGCTTTCTTT. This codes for CASRVPEEVTEAFF.